This TCR beta chain was sequenced during a study of control samples from healthy donors and cancer patients. The assay was immunoSEQ multiplex PCR, and TCRdb's table has in-frame clones only and misses some. This sample contains approximately 190,000 clones. The germline gives CDR1 KGHSH, CDR2 LQKENI. CDR3 length: 13 residues. The germline V and J ends were trimmed by 3 bases and 3 bases, with 9 bases remaining between them. Sequenced input: blood. V usage is TRBV18 and J usage is TRBJ2-7; perhaps D is TRBD1 or TRBD2 (5 bases each). The source of this sequence is a woman aged 25 to 39 in good health. The CDR3 DNA follows: TGTGCCAGCTCACCCCGGGACGGCTACGAGCAGTACTTC. Translating it yields CASSPRDGYEQYF.